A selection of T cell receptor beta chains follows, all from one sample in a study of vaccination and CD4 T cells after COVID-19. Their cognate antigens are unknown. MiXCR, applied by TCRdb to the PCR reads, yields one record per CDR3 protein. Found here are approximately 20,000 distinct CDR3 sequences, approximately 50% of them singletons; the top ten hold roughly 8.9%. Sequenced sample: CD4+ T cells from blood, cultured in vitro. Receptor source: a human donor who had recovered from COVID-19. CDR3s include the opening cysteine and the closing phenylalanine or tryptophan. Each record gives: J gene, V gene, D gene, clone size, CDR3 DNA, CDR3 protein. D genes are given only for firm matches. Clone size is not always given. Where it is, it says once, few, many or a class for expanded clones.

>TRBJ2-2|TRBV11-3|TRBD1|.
TGTGCCAGCAGCTTGGGACAGACAAACACCGGGGAGCTGTTTTTT
CASSLGQTNTGELFF
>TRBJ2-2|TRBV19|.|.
TGTGCCAGTAGTAACCCCTTCAGGGCCGGGGAGCTGTTTTTT
CASSNPFRAGELFF
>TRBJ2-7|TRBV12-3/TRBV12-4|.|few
TGTGCCAGCAGGGCGGGGACACGCTCCTACGAGCAGTACTTC
CASRAGTRSYEQYF
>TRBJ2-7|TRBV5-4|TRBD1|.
TGTGCCAGCAGCTTGAAGACAGGGGCAAACGAGCAGTACTTC
CASSLKTGANEQYF
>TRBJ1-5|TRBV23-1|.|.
TGCGCCAGCAGCCCAAATCCCGGGGATTATAGCAATCAGCCCCAGCATTTT
CASSPNPGDYSNQPQHF
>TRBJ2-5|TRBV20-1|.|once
TGCAGTGCTAGTCGCGGGGAAGTCAGAGAGACCCAGTACTTC
CSASRGEVRETQYF
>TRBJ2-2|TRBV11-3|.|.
TGTGCCAGCAGCTCGACTTGGGCTACTAACACCGGGGAGCTGTTTTTT
CASSSTWATNTGELFF
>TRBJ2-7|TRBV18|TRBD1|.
TGTGCCAGCTCACGGGCCGGGACAGGGAGTTACGAGCAGTACTTC
CASSRAGTGSYEQYF
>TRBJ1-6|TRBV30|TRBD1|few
TGTGCCTGGAGACAGGGGGCTGAGAATTCACCCCTCCACTTT
CAWRQGAENSPLHF
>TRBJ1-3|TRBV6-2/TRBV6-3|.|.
TGTGCCAGCAGTCGCCTCACACAGGGTATCTCTGGAAACACCATATATTTT
CASSRLTQGISGNTIYF
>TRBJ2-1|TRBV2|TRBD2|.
TGTGCCAGCAGTGATGGGGGACTAGCGGGAGTTGAGCAGTTCTTC
CASSDGGLAGVEQFF
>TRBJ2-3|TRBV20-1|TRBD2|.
TGCAGTGCGCAAGATTGGCTAGCGGGAGAAGGGACAGATACGCAGTATTTT
CSAQDWLAGEGTDTQYF
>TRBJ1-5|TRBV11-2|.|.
TGTGCCAGCAGCTTCGCCAGCACCGATCAGCCCCAGCATTTT
CASSFASTDQPQHF
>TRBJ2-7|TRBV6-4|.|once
TGTGCCAGCAGTGACCCCCGTCTCGAGCAGTACTTC
CASSDPRLEQYF
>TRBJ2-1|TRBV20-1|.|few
TGCAGTGCCCACCCTAGCGTAGCATTGAATGAGCAGTTCTTC
CSAHPSVALNEQFF
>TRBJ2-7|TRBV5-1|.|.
TGCGCCAGCAGCTTGGAAGCGCCCTCCTACGAGCAGTACTTC
CASSLEAPSYEQYF
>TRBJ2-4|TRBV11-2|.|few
TGTGCCAGCAGCCGTCCTAGAAACATTCAGTACTTC
CASSRPRNIQYF
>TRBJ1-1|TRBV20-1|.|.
TGCAGTGCTAGAGAGAGAGGATACACTGAAGCTTTCTTT
CSARERGYTEAFF
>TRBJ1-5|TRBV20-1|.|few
TGCAGTGCTAAGAACGGACGGACTACCTATAGCAATCAGCCCCAGCATTTT
CSAKNGRTTYSNQPQHF
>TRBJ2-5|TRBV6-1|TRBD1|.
TGTGCCAGCAACTTACCGGGACAGCAAGAGACCCAGTACTTC
CASNLPGQQETQYF